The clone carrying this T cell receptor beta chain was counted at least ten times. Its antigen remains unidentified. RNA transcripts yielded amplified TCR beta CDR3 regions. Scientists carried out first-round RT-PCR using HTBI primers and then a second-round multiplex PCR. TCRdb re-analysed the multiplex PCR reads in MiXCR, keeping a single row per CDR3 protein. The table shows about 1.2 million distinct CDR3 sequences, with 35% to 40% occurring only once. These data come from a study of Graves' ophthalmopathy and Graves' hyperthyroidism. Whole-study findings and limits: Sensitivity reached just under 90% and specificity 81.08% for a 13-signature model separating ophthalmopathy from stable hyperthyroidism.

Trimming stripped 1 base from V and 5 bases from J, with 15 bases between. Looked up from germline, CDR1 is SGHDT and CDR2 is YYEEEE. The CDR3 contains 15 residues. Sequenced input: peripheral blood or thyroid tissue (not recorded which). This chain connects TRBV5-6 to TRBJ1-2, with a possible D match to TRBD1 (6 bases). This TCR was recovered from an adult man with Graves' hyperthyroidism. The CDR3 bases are TGTGCCAGCAGCTTGCGTCAGGGGATTTCGTATGGCTACACCTTC. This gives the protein CASSLRQGISYGYTF.